The clone carrying this TCR beta chain was observed many times. The library was built from 400 ng RNA with molecular barcoded adaptors for alpha/delta and beta/gamma chains. In TCRdb, the reads were re-called with MiXCR into one record per CDR3 protein. The table lists roughly 69,000 distinct CDR3 sequences, about 15% of them singletons. The CDR3 spans 16 residues. CDR1 and CDR2 from the germline V gene are MDHEN and SYDVKM. V was shortened by 2 bases and J by 2 bases, with 12 bases between the two germline ends. The sample originates from a study of read filtering for tumor transcriptome and immune sequencing.

V is TRBV28 and J is TRBJ2-2; D might be TRBD2 (6 bases). Sequencing was performed on a population of CD138-negative cells sorted from bone marrow. The receptor's source is a donor aged 40 or older with multiple myeloma. The CDR3 protein is CASSLAGGLNTGELFF. CDR3 coding DNA: TGTGCCAGCAGTTTAGCCGGAGGGCTAAACACCGGGGAGCTGTTTTTT.